A single T cell receptor (beta chain) is shown here with its context. Its antigen is not identified. These data originate in a study of T-cell memory formation after mild COVID-19. Study in general: Largely, the TCR clusters proved donor specific.

TCRdb re-called the 5' RACE reads through MiXCR, storing one row per CDR3 protein. Of roughly 450,000 distinct CDR3 sequences listed, more than 15% were seen once; the top ten hold about 22%. V lost 7 bases and J lost 4, with 10 bases in between. The length of the CDR3 is 11 residues. Germline V gives CDR1 SQVTM, CDR2 ANQGSEA. Study-wide results and limits: Confirmation of SARS-CoV-2 specificity was lacking for second-wave clones peaking day 37.

The sample comprised PBMCs or a T cell subset sorted from them (not recorded which). This sequence joins TRBV29-1 and TRBJ1-2; D possibly corresponds to TRBD1 (5 bases). The sequence derives from a man aged 18-30 years who had mild COVID-19 (a few samples of this study predate the infection). Cell type and time point are not known. This chain's CDR3 is CSGRDLYGYTF. The DNA for the CDR3 is TGCAGCGGCCGGGACCTCTATGGCTACACCTTC.